What follows describes a single TCR beta chain. Measured with immunoSEQ multiplex PCR; TCRdb has only the in-frame clones, and not every one. The sample yields 300,000 to 400,000 clones, roughly 87% seen once. This sample was taken from a study of blood T cell repertoires in COVID-19. The TCR sequence derives from a man aged 25-40 years with COVID-19, enrolled during active disease. Source material: peripheral blood.

CDR3 nucleotides: TGTGCCAGCAGCTTTGAGGGATCCTACGAGCAGTACTTC. As protein: CASSFEGSYEQYF. The chain recombines TRBV5-6 with TRBJ2-7; D might be TRBD2 (5 bases). Deletions cut 2 bases from V and 1 base from J, with 7 bases between. Germline values: CDR1 SGHDT, CDR2 YYEEEE. The CDR3 covers 13 residues.